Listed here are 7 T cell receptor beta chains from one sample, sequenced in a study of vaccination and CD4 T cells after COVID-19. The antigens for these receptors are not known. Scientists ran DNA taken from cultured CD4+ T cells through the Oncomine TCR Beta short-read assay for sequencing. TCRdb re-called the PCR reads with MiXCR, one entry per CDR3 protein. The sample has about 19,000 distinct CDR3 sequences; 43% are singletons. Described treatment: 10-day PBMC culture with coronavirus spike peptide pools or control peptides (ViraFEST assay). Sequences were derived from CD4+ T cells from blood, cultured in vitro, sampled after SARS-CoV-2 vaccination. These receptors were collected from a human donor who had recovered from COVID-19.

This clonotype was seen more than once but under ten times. Written as DNA, the CDR3 is TGCAGTGCTAGATCGGGACTAGCGGGTTTATTGGAGCAGTTCTTC. This translates into CSARSGLAGLLEQFF. V usage is TRBV20-1 and J usage is TRBJ2-1, with 12 positions matching TRBD2. Germline assignment: CDR1 DFQATT and CDR2 SNEGSKA (reference sequence). V gave up 2 bases and J gave up 10 bases; unmatched junction bases: 9. The CDR3 sequence is 15 residues long.

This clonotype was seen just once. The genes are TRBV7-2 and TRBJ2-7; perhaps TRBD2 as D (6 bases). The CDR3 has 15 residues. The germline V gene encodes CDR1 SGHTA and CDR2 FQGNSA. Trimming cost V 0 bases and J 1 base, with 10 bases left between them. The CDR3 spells CASSLASGGSYEQYF. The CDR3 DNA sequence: TGTGCCAGCAGCTTAGCGAGCGGAGGGTCCTACGAGCAGTACTTC. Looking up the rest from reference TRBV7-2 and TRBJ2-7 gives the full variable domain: GAGVSQSPSNKVTEKGKDVELRCDPISGHTALYWYRQSLGQGLEFLIYFQGNSAPDKSGLPSDRFSAERTGGSVSTLTIQRTQQEDSAVYLCASSLASGGSYEQYFGPGTRLTVT.

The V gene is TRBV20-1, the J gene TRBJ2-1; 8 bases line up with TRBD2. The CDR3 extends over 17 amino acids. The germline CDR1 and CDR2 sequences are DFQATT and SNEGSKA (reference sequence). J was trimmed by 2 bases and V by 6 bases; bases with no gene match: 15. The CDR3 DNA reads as TGCAGTGCCCGCCGGGAGGGCAGCCTGTCTCCCTACAATGAGCAGTTCTTC. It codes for CSARREGSLSPYNEQFF.

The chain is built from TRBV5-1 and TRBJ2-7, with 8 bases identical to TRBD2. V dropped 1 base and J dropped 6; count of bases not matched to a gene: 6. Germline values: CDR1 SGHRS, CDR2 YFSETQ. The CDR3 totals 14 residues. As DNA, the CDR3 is TGCGCCAGCAGCTTGTCGGGAGGGCCGTCCGAGCAGTACTTC. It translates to CASSLSGGPSEQYF. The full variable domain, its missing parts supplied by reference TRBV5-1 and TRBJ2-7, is KAGVTQTPRYLIKTRGQQVTLSCSPISGHRSVSWYQQTPGQGLQFLFEYFSETQRNKGNFPGRFSGRQFSNSRSEMNVSTLELGDSALYLCASSLSGGPSEQYFGPGTRLTVT.

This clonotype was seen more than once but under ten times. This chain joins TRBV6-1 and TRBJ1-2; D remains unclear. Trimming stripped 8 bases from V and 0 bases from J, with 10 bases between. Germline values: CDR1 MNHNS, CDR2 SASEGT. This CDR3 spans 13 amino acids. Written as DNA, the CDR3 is TGTGCCAGCCGGACTTTAGCTAACTATGGCTACACCTTC. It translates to CASRTLANYGYTF.

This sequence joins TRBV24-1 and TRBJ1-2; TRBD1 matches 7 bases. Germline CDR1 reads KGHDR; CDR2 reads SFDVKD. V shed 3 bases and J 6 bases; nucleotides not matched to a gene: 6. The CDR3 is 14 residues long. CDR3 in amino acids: CATSDVDRVHGYTF. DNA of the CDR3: TGTGCCACCAGTGATGTCGACAGGGTCCATGGCTACACCTTC.

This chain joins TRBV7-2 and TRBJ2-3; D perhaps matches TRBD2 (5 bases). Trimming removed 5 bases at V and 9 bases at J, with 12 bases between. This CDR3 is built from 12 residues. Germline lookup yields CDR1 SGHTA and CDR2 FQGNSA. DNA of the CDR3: TGTGCCAGCAGCCAACCGGGAAGCACGCAGTATTTT. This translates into CASSQPGSTQYF.